The clone carrying this T cell receptor beta chain appeared a single time. Its antigen is unidentified. This sample stems from a study of OX40 agonist ivuxolimab in advanced cancers. Study summary: Head and neck, renal cell, melanoma or hepatocellular carcinoma were the cancers that dose-escalation patients had. Three patients showed partial responses: one hepatocellular carcinoma and two cutaneous melanoma cases. The study, taken as a whole, reports: Clonal expansion was seen in CD4+ and CD8+ blood T cells by week 6 at 0.1 to 3.0 mg/kg.

The data were produced by immunoSEQ multiplex PCR, yet TCRdb's version contains in-frame clones alone and is incomplete. The sample includes over 50,000 clones, 86% of them seen just once. V was cut by 5 bases and J by 6 bases, with 12 bases left in between. CDR3 length: 13 residues. Per germline, CDR1 MNHEY and CDR2 SVGAGI. The material was CD4+ or CD8+ T cells sorted from blood, obtained in a trial of the OX40 agonist ivuxolimab. This TCR was sampled from an adult with an advanced solid tumor such as melanoma, head and neck, liver or kidney cancer. The genes are TRBV6-5 and TRBJ2-3, with D hard to call. CDR3 sequence: CASSPLLGDTQYF. CDR3 coding DNA: TGTGCCAGCAGTCCCCTCCTAGGTGATACGCAGTATTTT.